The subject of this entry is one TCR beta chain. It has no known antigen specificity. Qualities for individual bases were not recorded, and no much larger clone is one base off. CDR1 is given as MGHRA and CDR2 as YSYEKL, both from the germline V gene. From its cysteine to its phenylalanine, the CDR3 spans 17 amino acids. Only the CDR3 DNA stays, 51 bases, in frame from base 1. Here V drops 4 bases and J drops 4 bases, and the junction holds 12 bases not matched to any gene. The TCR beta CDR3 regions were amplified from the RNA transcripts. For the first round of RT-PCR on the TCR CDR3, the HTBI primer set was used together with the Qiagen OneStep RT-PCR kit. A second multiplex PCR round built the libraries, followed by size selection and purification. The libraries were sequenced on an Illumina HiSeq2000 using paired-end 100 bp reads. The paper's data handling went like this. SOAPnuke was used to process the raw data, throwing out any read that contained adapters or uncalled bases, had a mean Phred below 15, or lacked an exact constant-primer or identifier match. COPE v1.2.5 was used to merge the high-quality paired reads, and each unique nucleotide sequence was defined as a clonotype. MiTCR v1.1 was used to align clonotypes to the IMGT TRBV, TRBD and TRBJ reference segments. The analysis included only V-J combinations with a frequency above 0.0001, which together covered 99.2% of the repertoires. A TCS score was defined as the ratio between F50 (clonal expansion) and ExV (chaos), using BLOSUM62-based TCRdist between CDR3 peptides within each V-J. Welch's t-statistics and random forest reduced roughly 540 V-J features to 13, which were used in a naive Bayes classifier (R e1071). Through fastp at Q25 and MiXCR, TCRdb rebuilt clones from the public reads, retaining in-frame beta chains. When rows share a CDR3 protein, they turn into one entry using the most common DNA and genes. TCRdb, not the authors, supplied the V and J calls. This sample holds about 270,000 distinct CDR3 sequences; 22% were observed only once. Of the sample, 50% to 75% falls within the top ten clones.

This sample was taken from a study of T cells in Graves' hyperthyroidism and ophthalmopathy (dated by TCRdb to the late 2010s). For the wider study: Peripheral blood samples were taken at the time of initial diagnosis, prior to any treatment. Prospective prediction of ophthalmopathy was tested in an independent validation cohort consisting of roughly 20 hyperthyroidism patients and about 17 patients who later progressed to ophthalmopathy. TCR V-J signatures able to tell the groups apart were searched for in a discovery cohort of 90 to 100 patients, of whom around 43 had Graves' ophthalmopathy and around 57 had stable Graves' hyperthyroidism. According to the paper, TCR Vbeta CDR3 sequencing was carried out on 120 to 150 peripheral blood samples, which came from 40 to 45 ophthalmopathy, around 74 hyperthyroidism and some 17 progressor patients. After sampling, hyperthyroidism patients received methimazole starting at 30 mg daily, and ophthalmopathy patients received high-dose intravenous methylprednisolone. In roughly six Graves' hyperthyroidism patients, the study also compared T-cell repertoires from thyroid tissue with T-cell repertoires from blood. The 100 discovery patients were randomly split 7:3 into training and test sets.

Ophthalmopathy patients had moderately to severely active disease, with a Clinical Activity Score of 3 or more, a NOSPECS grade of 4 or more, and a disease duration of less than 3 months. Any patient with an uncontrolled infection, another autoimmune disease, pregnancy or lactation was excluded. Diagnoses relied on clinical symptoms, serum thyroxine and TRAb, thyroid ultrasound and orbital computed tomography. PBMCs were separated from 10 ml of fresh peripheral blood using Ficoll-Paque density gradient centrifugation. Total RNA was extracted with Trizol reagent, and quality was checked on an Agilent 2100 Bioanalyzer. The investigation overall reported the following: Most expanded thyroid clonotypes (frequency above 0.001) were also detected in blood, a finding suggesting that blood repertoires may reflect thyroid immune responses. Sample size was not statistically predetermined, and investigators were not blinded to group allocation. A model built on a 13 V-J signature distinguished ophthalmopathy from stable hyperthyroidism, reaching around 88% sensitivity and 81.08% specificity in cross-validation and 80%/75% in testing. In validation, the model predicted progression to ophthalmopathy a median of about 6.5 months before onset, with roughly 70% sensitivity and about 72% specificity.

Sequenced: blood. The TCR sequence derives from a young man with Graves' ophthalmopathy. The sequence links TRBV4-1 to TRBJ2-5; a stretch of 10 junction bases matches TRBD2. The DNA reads TGCGCCAGCAGCCGGGTGCTAGCGGGAGATGGTGGAGAGACCCAGTACTTC. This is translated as CASSRVLAGDGGETQYF.